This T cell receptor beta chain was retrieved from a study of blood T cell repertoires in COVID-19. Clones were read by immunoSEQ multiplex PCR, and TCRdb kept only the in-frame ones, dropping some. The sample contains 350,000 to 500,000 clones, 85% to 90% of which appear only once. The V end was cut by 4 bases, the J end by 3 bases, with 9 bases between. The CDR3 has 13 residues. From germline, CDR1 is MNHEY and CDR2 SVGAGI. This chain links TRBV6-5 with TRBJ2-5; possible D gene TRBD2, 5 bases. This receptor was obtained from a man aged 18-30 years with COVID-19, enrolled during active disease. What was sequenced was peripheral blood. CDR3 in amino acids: CASSSYGEETQYF. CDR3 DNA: TGTGCCAGCAGTTCCTACGGGGAAGAGACCCAGTACTTC.